A single TCR beta chain is shown here with its context. This entry comes from a study of blood T cell repertoires in COVID-19. The overall study: Acute and convalescent COVID-19 specimens originated in the United States, Italy and Spain. PBMCs, B-cell-depleted T cells, or T cells provided the cDNA or gDNA that made up the material.

The germline V gene encodes CDR1 KGHSH and CDR2 LQKENI. J was trimmed by 2 bases and V by 1 base; bases with no gene match: 2. The CDR3 has 15 amino acids. Per the original data handling: Cell counts per sample came from amplifying reference gene primers. Generated by immunoSEQ multiplex PCR, the TCRdb table keeps only in-frame clones and is missing some. V and J calls and clone size are those listed in that table; D and trimming were worked out from the DNA. Among roughly 160,000 clones listed, 70% to 90% were seen once. Sequencing was performed on peripheral blood. The TCR originated in a woman in her forties or fifties with COVID-19, enrolled during active disease. The rearrangement uses TRBV18 and TRBJ1-5; 7 bases fit TRBD1. CDR3 DNA: TGTGCCAGCTCACCACAGGGGGCCGGCAATCAGCCCCAGCATTTT. This encodes CASSPQGAGNQPQHF.